These T cell receptor beta chains were read from a single sample in a study of spatial heterogeneity in lung cancer. One entry per CDR3 protein results from TCRdb running MiXCR on the 5' RACE reads. The table lists about 90,000 distinct CDR3 sequences, over 8.5% of them singletons, with around 7% in the top ten. The sample was PBMCs, taken at surgery. The origin of the receptors is a male donor with early-stage non-small cell lung cancer. Each CDR3 is given with its conserved first and last residue.

>TRBJ2-6|TRBV5-4
CASSLQGALGANVLTF
>TRBJ2-7|TRBV29-1
CSSRDHHYEQYF
>TRBJ1-1|TRBV29-1
CSIHRQVNTEAFF
>TRBJ2-7|TRBV6-5
CASSYSSGGAPLEQYF
>TRBJ2-1|TRBV7-6
CASSSFALYNEQFF
>TRBJ2-5|TRBV11-2
CASSLQGRGQETQYF
>TRBJ2-3|TRBV18
CASSPLDTTDTQYF
>TRBJ2-3|TRBV24-1
CATSDPGTHPDTQYF
>TRBJ2-3|TRBV6-2/TRBV6-3
CASSRTSGGARITDTQYF
>TRBJ2-3|TRBV7-3
CASSLSGGSTDTQYF
>TRBJ2-2|TRBV20-1
CSARTGVGIGELFF
>TRBJ2-7|TRBV5-1
CASSLTGFSYEQYF
>TRBJ2-3|TRBV28
CASRDSLTDTQYF
>TRBJ2-3|TRBV7-9
CASSHSGTDTQYF
>TRBJ1-2|TRBV25-1
CASSEGEYDGYTF
>TRBJ2-7|TRBV7-9
CASSAGTRGEQYF
>TRBJ2-5|TRBV7-9
CASSVGRSYQETQYF
>TRBJ2-7|TRBV30
CAWAFKGLEQYF
>TRBJ2-5|TRBV9
CASSVNWGQETQYF
>TRBJ1-4|TRBV20-1
CSARAGQGNEKLFF
>TRBJ2-7|TRBV29-1
CSVGTRVSSYEQYF
>TRBJ2-1|TRBV7-9
CASSEGLAGFSF
>TRBJ1-5|TRBV24-1
CATRSPGHPSNQPQHF
>TRBJ1-1|TRBV27
CASSLYPGMNTEAFF
>TRBJ1-2|TRBV6-5
CASKTTANYGYTF
>TRBJ2-4|TRBV6-5
CASSYYFSVRAKNIQYF
>TRBJ2-1|TRBV5-1
CASSVQGQVISSYNEQFF
>TRBJ2-3|TRBV30
CAWSRVSTDTQYF
>TRBJ1-6|TRBV2
CASSGSTASNSPLHF
>TRBJ2-2|TRBV12-3/TRBV12-4
CASSLRGRRTGELFF
>TRBJ2-2|TRBV6-1
CASSEQGASTGELFF
>TRBJ2-1|TRBV28
CASSPGLAGNYNEQFF
>TRBJ2-3|TRBV7-3
CASSLAGPSDTQYF
>TRBJ1-5|TRBV13
CASSSDINQPQHF
>TRBJ2-2|TRBV6-6
CASSRMTGDTGELFF
>TRBJ1-2|TRBV6-6
CASSPTVYGYTF
>TRBJ2-5|TRBV5-4
CASSLAGLQETQYF
>TRBJ2-6|TRBV5-6
CASSPAGSSGANVLTF
>TRBJ2-1|TRBV7-3
CASRTDGGNEQFF
>TRBJ1-5|TRBV12-5
CASGLEGDSNQPQHF
>TRBJ2-1|TRBV5-1
CASREVGSNEQFF
>TRBJ2-7|TRBV20-1
CSALTSSYEQYF
>TRBJ2-7|TRBV6-1
CASSEALGGTYSYEQYF
>TRBJ2-7|TRBV5-6
CASSLVGRSYEQYF
>TRBJ2-7|TRBV6-5
CASSPGLSYEQYF
>TRBJ1-1|TRBV20-1
CSARDAGQGYTEAFF
>TRBJ2-2|TRBV3-1
CASSQDRTSGTIGELFF
>TRBJ2-5|TRBV24-1
CATSEAGGDQETQYF
>TRBJ2-3|TRBV2
CASSYEDTQYF
>TRBJ2-3|TRBV12-3/TRBV12-4
CASSLWASGGGADTQYF
>TRBJ2-3|TRBV5-1
CASRQVFSTDTQYF
>TRBJ2-7|TRBV19
CASSIARTGYEQYF
>TRBJ2-5|TRBV11-2
CASSPVRETQYF
>TRBJ2-7|TRBV20-1
CSAGTGGSNEQYF
>TRBJ2-1|TRBV10-3
CAISEPGPWQFF
>TRBJ2-5|TRBV7-6
CASSLAGGEETQYF